This TCR beta chain was documented in a study of T cells in tumors after PD-1 blockade (dated by TCRdb to between 2018 and 2021). General notes on the study: Patients with prior checkpoint blockade, systemic immunosuppressant use, or recent radiotherapy or other anti-cancer therapy within 4 weeks were excluded. On average, peripheral blood samples had 120,000 or so TCR templates (range roughly 21,000-290,000) and roughly 35,000 unique clonotypes. Paired single-cell RNA and TCR sequencing was done in the study on site-matched tumors from patients with BCC or SCC, both before and after anti-PD-1 therapy. Patients were treated with either pembrolizumab 200 mg every 3 weeks or cemiplimab 350 mg every 2 weeks. To compare blood and tumor clonotypes, bulk TCR sequencing was performed on approximately 10 peripheral blood samples from roughly five patients. Ongoing daily vismodegib 150 mg was also given to a subset of patients during anti-PD-1 treatment. RECIST version 1.1 was the standard used to evaluate clinical response.

What the time point label conveys for this sample: before anti-PD-1 therapy. Genomic DNA extracted from tumor biopsies or peripheral blood was used for bulk TCRbeta sequencing, with input ranging from roughly 616 ng to 6,500 ng. Every patient had histologically proven advanced or metastatic basal or squamous cell carcinoma and was a poor candidate for surgical resection. Of the ten or so patients in the basal cell carcinoma cohort, eight or nine underwent bulk tumor TCR sequencing. The V and J ends are trimmed by 6 bases and 3 bases, leaving 18 bases between them. Sequences SEHNR (CDR1) and FQNEAQ (CDR2) are obtained from the germline V gene (reference sequence). From cysteine to phenylalanine, the CDR3 is 15 amino acids long. Only the CDR3 region is kept as DNA, spanning 45 bases read in frame from base 1. The immunoSEQ platform was used for deep TCRbeta sequencing. As for how the authors treated the data: For further analysis, only productive rearrangements were exported out of the immunoSEQ Analyzer. T cell phenotypes were assigned to bulk TCRbeta clonotypes by matching to single-cell RNA+TCR-seq clones sharing the same TCRbeta sequence. Clone enrichment in tumor was calculated as tumor frequency divided by PBMC frequency from bulk TCR sequencing. TCRs were sorted with GLIPH into specificity groups, meaning clusters of distinct TCRs that share CDR3 motifs and likely recognize common antigens. The immuneACCESS repertoire file appears here via TCRdb, limited to in-frame rearrangements. These files lack a portion of the clones; in checked studies, under half of the deficit traces to unresolved V genes, and the cause of the others is not known. V and J calls plus clone size are reproduced from that table; the DNA served to infer D and trimming. In all, the sample holds fewer than 55,000 clones, and approximately 84% of those were seen once. Just over 4% of the sample is in the top ten clones.

Points the paper makes about the study in general: Around 38% of the TCR clonotypes from tumors also showed up in blood, and some novel exhausted tumor clones were present in pre-treatment blood, which suggests peripheral recruitment. Where the novel T cell clones came from was not identified, and possible sources could include lymphoid organs or rare unexpanded clones inside the tumor or in the tumor periphery.

A note on this clone: Its antigen is still unknown. No much larger clone is present one base from it, and per-base qualities are unavailable.

This receptor was identified in a human donor with basal cell carcinoma. The sequences come from PBMCs, collected before anti-PD-1 treatment. The chain employs TRBV7-9 and TRBJ2-7; the D gene cannot be named for sure. The base sequence is TGTGCCAGCAGTAGTGGCTTGTTTGAAATCTACGAGCAGTACTTC. It translates as CASSSGLFEIYEQYF.